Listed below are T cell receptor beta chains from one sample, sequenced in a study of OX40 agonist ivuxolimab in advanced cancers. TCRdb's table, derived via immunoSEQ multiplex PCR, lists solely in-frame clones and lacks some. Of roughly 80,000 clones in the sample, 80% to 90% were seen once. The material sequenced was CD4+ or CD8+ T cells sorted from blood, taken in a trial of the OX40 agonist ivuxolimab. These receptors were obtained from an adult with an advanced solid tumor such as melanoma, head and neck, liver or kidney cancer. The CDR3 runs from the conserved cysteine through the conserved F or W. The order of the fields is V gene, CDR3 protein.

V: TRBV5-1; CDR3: CASSREGQDGYTF
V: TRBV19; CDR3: CASKGLAGPGELFF
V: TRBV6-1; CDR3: CASRPPGVSGNTIYF
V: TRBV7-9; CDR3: CASSLEVRGVPETQYF
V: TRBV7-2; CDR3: CASSSRPIFHQPQHF
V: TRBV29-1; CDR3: CSARRQGRYEQYF
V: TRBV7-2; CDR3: CASSLGRVGNTEAFF
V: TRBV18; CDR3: CASSPGERGEQYF
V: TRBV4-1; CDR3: CASSQESTGGYEQYF
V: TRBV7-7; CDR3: CASSLDGGGEGQTQYF
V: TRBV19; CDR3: CASSKTILNSGNTIYF
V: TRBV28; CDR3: CASSSPPIQETQYF
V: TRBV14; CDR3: CASSPFTDTQYF
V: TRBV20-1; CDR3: CSAREDRSQHF
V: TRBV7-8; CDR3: CASSRVRDSEAFF
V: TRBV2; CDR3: CASSDGTRRTDTQYF
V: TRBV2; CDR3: CASKRTAEQYF
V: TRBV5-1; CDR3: CASSPAGNTEAFF